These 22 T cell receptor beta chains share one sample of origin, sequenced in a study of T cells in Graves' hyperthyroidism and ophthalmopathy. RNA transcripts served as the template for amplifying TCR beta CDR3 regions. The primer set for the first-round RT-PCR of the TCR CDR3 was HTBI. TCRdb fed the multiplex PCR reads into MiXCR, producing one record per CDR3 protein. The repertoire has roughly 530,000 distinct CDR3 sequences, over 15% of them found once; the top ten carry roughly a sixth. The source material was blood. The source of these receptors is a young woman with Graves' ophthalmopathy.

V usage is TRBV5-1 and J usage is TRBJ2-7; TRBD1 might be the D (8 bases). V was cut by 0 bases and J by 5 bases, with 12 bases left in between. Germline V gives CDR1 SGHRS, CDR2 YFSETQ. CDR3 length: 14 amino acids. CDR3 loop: CASSLDRGGDEQYF. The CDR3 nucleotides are TGCGCCAGCAGCTTGGACAGGGGGGGGGACGAGCAGTACTTC.

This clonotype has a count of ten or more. CDR3 nucleotide sequence: TGTGCCAGCAGTTACAGGGGGCTCAGGAGCAATCAGCCCCAGCATTTT. Protein: CASSYRGLRSNQPQHF. This rearrangement joins TRBV28 to TRBJ1-5; 9 bases align to TRBD1. Germline assignment: CDR1 MDHEN and CDR2 SYDVKM. J lost 1 base, V lost 4 bases, and 5 bases had no gene match. CDR3 length: 16 residues.

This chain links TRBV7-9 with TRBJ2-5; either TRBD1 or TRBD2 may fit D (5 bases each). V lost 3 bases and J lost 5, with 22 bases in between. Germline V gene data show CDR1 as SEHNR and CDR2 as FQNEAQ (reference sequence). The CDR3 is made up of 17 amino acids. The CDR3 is CASSFSLTTAREETQYF. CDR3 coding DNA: TGTGCCAGCAGCTTTTCCCTCACTACGGCCAGGGAGGAGACCCAGTACTTC.

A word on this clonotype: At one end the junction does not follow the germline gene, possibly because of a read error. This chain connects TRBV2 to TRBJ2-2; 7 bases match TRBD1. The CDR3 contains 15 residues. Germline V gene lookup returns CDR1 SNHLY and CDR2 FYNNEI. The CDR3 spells CAISESMQGAGELFF. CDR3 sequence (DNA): TGTGCCATCAGTGAGTCGATGCAGGGGGCCGGGGAGCTGTTTTTT.

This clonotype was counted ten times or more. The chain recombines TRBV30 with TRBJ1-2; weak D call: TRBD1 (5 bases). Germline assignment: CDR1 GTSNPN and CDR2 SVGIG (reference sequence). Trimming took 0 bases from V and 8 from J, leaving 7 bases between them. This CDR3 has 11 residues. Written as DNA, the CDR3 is TGTGCCTGGAGTGTAGGGGTAGGCTACACCTTC. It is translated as CAWSVGVGYTF.

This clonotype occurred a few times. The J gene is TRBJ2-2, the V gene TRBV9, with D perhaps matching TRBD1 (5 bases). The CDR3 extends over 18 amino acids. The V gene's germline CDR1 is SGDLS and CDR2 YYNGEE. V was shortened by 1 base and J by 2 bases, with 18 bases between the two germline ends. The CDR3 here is CASSVQVQGTDNTGELFF. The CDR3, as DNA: TGTGCCAGCAGCGTACAGGTTCAGGGAACAGATAACACCGGGGAGCTGTTTTTT.

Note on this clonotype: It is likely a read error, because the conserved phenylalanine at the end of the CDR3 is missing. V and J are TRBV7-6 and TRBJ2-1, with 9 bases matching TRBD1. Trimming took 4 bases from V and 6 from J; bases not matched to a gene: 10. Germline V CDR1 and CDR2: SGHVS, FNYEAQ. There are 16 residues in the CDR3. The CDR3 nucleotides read TGTGCCAGCAGCTCGAGGCCGGGACAGGGCGCCAATGAGCAGTTCCTC. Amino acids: CASSSRPGQGANEQFL.

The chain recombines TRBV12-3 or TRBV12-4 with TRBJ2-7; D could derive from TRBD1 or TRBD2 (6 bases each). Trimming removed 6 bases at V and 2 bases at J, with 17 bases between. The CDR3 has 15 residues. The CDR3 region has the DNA TGTGCCAGCAGCGTAACGGGGGACATAACCTACGAGCAGTACTTC. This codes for CASSVTGDITYEQYF.

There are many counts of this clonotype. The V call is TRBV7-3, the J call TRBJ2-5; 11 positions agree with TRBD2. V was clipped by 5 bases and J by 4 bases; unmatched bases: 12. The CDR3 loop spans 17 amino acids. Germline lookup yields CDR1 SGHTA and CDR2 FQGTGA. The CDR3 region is CASSPLGGGLAGETQYF. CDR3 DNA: TGTGCCAGCAGCCCCCTCGGGGGTGGACTAGCGGGAGAGACCCAGTACTTC.

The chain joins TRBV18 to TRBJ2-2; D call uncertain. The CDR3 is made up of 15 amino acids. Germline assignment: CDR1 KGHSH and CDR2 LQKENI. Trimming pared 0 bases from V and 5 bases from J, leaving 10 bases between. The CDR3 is CASSPPGWWTGELFF. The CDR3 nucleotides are TGTGCCAGCTCACCACCGGGGTGGTGGACCGGGGAGCTGTTTTTT. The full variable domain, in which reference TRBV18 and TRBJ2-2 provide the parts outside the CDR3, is NAGVMQNPRHLVRRRGQEARLRCSPMKGHSHVYWYRQLPEEGLKFMVYLQKENIIDESGMPKERFSAEFPKEGPSILRIQQVVRGDSAAYFCASSPPGWWTGELFFGEGSRLTVL.

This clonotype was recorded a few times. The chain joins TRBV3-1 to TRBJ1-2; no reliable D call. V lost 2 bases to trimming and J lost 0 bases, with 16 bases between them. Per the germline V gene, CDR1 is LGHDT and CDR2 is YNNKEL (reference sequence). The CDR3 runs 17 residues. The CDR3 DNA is TGTGCCAGCAGCCAATTTTTAGCGGAATATGCTAACTATGGCTACACCTTC. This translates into CASSQFLAEYANYGYTF.

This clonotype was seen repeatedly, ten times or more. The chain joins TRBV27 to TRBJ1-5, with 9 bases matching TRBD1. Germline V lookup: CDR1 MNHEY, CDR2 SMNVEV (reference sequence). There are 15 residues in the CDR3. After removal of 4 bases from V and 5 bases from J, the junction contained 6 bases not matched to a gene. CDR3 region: CASSSNRGLDQPQHF. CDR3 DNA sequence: TGTGCCAGCAGTTCCAACAGGGGGCTGGATCAGCCCCAGCATTTT.

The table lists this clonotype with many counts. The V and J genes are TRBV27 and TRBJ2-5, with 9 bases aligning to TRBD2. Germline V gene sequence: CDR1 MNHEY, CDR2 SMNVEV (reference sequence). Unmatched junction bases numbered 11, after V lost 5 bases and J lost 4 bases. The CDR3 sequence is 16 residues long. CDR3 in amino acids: CASSPYIAGARETQYF. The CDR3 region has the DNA TGTGCCAGCAGTCCCTACATAGCGGGGGCCCGAGAGACCCAGTACTTC.

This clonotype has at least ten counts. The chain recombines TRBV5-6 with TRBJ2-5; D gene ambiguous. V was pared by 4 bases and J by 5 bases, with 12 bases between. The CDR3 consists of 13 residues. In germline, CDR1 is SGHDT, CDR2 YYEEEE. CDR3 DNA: TGTGCCAGCAGCCTGGACGATCGGGAGACCCAGTACTTC. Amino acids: CASSLDDRETQYF.

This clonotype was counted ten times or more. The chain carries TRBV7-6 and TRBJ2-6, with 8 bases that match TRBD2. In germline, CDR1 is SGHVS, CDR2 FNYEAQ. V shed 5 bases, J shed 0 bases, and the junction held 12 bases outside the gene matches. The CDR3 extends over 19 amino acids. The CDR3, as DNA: TGTGCCAGCAGCCACATACTAGCGGAGAGTGACTCTGGGGCCAACGTCCTGACTTTC. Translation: CASSHILAESDSGANVLTF.

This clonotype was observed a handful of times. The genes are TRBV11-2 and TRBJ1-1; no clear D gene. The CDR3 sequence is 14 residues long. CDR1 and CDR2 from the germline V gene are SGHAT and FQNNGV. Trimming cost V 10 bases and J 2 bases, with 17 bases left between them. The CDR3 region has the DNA TGTGCCACCCAGCTTGGGCCGACTAACACTGAAGCTTTCTTT. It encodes CATQLGPTNTEAFF.

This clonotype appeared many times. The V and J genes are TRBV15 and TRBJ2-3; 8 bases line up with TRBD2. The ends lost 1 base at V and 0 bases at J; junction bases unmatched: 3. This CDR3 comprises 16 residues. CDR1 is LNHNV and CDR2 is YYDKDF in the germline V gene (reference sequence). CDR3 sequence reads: CATSRGIAGSTDTQYF. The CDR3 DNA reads TGTGCCACCAGCAGAGGGATAGCGGGGAGCACAGATACGCAGTATTTT.

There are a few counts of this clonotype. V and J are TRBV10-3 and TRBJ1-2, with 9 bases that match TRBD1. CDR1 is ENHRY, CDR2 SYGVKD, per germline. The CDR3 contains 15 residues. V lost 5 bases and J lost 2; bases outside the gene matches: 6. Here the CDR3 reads CAISPGTGKNYGYTF. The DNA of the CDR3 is TGTGCCATCAGTCCCGGGACAGGGAAGAACTATGGCTACACCTTC.

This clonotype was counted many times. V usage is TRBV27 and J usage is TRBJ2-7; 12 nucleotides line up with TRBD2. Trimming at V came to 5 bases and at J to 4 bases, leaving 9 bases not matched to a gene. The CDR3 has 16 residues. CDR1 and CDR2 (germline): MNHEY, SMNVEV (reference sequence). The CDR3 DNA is TGTGCCAGCAGTCCATCGACTAGCGGGAGTTATTACGAGCAGTACTTC. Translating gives CASSPSTSGSYYEQYF.

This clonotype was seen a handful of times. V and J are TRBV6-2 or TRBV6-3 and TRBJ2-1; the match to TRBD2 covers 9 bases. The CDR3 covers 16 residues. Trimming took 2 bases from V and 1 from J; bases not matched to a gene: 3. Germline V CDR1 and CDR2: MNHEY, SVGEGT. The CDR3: CASSYRGLASYNEQFF. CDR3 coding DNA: TGTGCCAGCAGTTACCGGGGACTAGCTTCCTACAATGAGCAGTTCTTC.

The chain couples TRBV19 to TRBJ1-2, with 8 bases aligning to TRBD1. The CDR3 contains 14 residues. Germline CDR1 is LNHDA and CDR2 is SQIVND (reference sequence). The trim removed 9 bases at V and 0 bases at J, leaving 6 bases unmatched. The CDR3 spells CASGTGLANYGYTF. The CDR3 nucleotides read TGTGCCAGCGGGACAGGACTAGCTAACTATGGCTACACCTTC. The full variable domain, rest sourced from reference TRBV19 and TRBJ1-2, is DGGITQSPKYLFRKEGQNVTLSCEQNLNHDAMYWYRQDPGQGLRLIYYSQIVNDFQKGDIAEGYSVSREKKESFPLTVTSAQKNPTAFYLCASGTGLANYGYTFGSGTRLTVV.

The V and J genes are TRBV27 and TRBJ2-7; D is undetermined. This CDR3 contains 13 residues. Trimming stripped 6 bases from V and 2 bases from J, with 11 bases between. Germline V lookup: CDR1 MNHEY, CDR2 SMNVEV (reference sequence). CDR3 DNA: TGTGCCAGCAGGGGCCCATCTCCCTACGAGCAGTACTTC. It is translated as CASRGPSPYEQYF.